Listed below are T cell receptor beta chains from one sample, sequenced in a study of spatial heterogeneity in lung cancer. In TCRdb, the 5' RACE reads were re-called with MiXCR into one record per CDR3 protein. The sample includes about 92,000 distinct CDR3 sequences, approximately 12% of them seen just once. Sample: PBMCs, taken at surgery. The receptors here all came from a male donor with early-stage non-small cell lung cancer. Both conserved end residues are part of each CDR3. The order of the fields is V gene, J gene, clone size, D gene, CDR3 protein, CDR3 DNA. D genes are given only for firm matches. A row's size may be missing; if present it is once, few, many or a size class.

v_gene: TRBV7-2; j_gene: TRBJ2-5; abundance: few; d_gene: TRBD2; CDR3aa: CASSFGLAGGQETQYF; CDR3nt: TGTGCCAGCAGCTTTGGACTAGCGGGCGGCCAAGAGACCCAGTACTTC
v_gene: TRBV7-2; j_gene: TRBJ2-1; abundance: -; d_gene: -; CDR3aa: CASSLSEGPYNEQFF; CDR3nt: TGTGCCAGCAGCTTAAGCGAGGGACCCTACAATGAGCAGTTCTTC
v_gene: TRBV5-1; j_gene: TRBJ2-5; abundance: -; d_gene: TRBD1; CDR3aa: CASSMPGGEETQYF; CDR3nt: TGCGCCAGCAGCATGCCAGGGGGCGAAGAGACCCAGTACTTC
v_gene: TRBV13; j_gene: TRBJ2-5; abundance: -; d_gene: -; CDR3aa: CASCLTARGETQYF; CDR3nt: TGTGCCAGCTGTCTAACGGCCCGAGGGGAGACCCAGTACTTC
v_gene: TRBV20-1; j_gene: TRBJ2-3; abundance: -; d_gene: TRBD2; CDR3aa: CSARDLAGGLYTQYF; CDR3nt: TGCAGTGCTAGAGATTTAGCGGGGGGGCTTTATACGCAGTATTTT
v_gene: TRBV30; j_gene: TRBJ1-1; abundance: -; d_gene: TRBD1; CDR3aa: CAWTGGSEAFF; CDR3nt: TGTGCCTGGACAGGGGGCTCTGAAGCTTTCTTT
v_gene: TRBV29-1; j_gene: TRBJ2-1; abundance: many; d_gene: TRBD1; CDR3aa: CSVGTVSYNEQFF; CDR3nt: TGCAGCGTGGGGACAGTCTCCTACAATGAGCAGTTCTTC
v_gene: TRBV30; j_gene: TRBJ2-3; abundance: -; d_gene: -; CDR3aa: CAWSVRGAEDTQYF; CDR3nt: TGTGCCTGGAGTGTACGGGGGGCGGAAGATACGCAGTATTTT
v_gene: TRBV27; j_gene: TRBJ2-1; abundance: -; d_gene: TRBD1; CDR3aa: CASSPLPRTGGSYNEQFF; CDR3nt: TGTGCCAGCAGTCCCTTACCCCGGACAGGGGGCTCCTACAATGAGCAGTTCTTC
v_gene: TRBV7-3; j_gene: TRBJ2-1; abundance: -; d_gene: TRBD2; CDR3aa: CASSQGLAGNNEQFF; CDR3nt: TGTGCCAGCAGCCAAGGACTAGCGGGGAACAATGAGCAGTTCTTC
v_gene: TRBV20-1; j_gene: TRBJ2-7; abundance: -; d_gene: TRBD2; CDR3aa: CSAPPSGRGYEQYF; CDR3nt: TGCAGTGCTCCTCCTAGCGGGAGGGGCTACGAGCAGTACTTC
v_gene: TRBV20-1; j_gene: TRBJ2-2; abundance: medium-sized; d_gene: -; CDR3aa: CSAEKGGSDTGELFF; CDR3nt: TGCAGTGCTGAGAAAGGGGGTTCGGACACCGGGGAGCTGTTTTTT
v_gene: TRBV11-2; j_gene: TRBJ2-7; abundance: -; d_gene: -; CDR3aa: CASSLELRYEQYF; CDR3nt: TGTGCCAGCAGCTTAGAACTGCGCTACGAGCAGTACTTC
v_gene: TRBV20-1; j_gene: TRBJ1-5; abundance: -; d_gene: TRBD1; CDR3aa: CSARETGLDQPQHF; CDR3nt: TGCAGTGCTAGGGAGACAGGGCTGGATCAGCCCCAGCATTTT
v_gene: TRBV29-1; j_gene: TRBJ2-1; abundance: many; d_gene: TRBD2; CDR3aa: CSVDSGGNNEQFF; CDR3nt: TGCAGCGTTGATTCGGGAGGGAACAATGAGCAGTTCTTC
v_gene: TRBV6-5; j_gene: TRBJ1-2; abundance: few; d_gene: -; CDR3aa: CASSNTAQRAYGYTF; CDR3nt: TGTGCCAGCAGTAACACGGCCCAGAGAGCCTATGGCTACACCTTC
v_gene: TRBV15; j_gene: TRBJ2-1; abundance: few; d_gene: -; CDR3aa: CATRNGRLYNEQFF; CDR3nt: TGTGCCACCAGGAACGGGAGACTCTACAATGAGCAGTTCTTC